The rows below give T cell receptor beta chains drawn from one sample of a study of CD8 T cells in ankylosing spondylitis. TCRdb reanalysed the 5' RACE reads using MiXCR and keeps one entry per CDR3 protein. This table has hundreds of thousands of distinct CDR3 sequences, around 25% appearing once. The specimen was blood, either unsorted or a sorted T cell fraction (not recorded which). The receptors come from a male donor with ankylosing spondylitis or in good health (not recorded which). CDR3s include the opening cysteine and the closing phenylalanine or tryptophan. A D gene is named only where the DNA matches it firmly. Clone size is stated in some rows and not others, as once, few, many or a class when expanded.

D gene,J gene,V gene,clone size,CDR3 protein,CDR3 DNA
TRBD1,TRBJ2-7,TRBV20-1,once,CSARDWGQSYEQYF,TGCAGTGCTAGAGATTGGGGACAGTCCTACGAGCAGTACTTC
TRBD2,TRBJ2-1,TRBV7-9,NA,CASGTSFYEQFF,TGTGCCAGCGGGACTAGCTTTTATGAGCAGTTCTTC
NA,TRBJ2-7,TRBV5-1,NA,CASSWMGGPTYEQYF,TGCGCCAGCAGCTGGATGGGGGGCCCGACCTACGAGCAGTACTTC
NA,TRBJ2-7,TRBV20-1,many,CSASGISSYEQYF,TGCAGTGCTAGCGGGATCAGCTCCTACGAGCAGTACTTC
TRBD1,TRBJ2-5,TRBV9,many,CASSRRATGVQETQYF,TGTGCCAGCAGTCGTAGAGCAACAGGGGTTCAAGAGACCCAGTACTTC
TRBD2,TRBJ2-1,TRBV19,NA,CASGGGKNNEQFF,TGTGCCAGTGGGGGGGGGAAAAACAATGAGCAGTTCTTC
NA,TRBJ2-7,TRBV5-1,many,CASSLVPDYEQYF,TGCGCCAGCAGCTTGGTTCCAGATTACGAGCAGTACTTC
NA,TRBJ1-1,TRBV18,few,CASSPMVNTEAFF,TGTGCCAGCTCACCAATGGTAAACACTGAAGCTTTCTTT
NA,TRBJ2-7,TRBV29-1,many,CSARAPVEQYF,TGCAGCGCCCGAGCCCCTGTCGAGCAGTACTTC
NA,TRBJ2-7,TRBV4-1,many,CASSLSPGPYEQYF,TGCGCCAGCAGCTTAAGCCCCGGCCCCTACGAGCAGTACTTC
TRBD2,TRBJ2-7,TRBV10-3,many,CAISEGVSSGIYEQYF,TGTGCCATCAGTGAAGGAGTGTCTAGCGGGATCTACGAGCAGTACTTC
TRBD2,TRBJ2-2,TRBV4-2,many,CASSPSASGRFGTGELFF,TGTGCCAGCAGCCCGTCAGCTAGCGGGAGGTTTGGCACCGGGGAGCTGTTTTTT
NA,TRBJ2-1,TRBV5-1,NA,CASSFVGNEQFF,TGCGCCAGCAGCTTCGTAGGCAATGAGCAGTTCTTC
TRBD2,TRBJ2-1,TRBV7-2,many,CASSLSGGRVNEQFF,TGTGCCAGCAGCTTATCGGGAGGGCGGGTGAATGAGCAGTTCTTC
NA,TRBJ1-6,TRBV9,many,CASSGYTYNSPLHF,TGTGCCAGCAGCGGTTACACCTATAATTCACCCCTCCACTTT
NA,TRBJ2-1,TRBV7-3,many,CASSLLGTYNEQFF,TGTGCCAGCAGCTTACTGGGCACCTACAATGAGCAGTTCTTC
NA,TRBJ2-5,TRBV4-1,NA,CASSQEGGVQETQYF,TGCGCCAGCAGCCAAGAGGGAGGAGTCCAAGAGACCCAGTACTTC
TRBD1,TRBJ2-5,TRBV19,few,CASSTRTGETQYF,TGTGCCAGTAGTACGAGGACAGGAGAGACCCAGTACTTC
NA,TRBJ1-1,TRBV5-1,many,CASSPETGGRTEAFF,TGCGCCAGCAGCCCCGAGACAGGAGGAAGGACTGAAGCTTTCTTT
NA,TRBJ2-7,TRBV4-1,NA,CASSTRDTFYEQYF,TGCGCCAGCAGCACAAGGGACACATTCTACGAGCAGTACTTC
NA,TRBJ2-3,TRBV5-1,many,CASSHGSGTDTQYF,TGCGCCAGCAGCCACGGTTCCGGCACAGATACGCAGTATTTT
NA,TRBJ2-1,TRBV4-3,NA,CASNQGASYNEQFF,TGCGCCAGCAATCAAGGCGCCTCCTACAATGAGCAGTTCTTC
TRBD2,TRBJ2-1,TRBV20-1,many,CSASALSGELAVSYNEQFF,TGCAGTGCTTCCGCCCTCTCCGGAGAACTAGCGGTATCCTACAATGAGCAGTTCTTC
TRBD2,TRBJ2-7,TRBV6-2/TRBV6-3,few,CASRPAGASYEQYF,TGTGCCAGCAGGCCAGCGGGAGCCTCCTACGAGCAGTACTTC
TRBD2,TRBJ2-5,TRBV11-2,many,CASSLDGGRETQYF,TGTGCCAGCAGCTTAGACGGCGGGAGGGAGACCCAGTACTTC
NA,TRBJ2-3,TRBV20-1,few,CSARVPSRSDTQYF,TGCAGTGCTAGAGTACCTAGTCGGTCAGATACGCAGTATTTT
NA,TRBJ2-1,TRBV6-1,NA,CASSTSGTLDNEQFF,TGTGCCAGCAGCACCTCCGGGACACTTGACAATGAGCAGTTCTTC
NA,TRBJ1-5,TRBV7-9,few,CASSWDTSYQPQHF,TGTGCCAGCAGTTGGGACACCTCCTATCAGCCCCAGCATTTT
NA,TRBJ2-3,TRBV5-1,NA,CASSLGRPQNTDTQYF,TGCGCCAGCAGCTTGGGGCGGCCCCAAAACACAGATACGCAGTATTTT
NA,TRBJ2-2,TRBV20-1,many,CSATIFRVGLGGELFF,TGCAGTGCTACCATTTTCAGGGTCGGGTTGGGCGGGGAGCTGTTTTTT
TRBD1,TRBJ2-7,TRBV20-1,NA,CSASSTGTGSYEQYF,TGCAGTGCTAGCTCTACCGGGACAGGATCCTACGAGCAGTACTTC
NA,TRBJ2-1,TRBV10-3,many,CAISESGGNYNEQFF,TGTGCCATCAGTGAGAGTGGCGGGAACTACAATGAGCAGTTCTTC
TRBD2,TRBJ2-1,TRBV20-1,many,CSAPGLAGGHEQFF,TGCAGTGCTCCAGGACTAGCGGGAGGCCATGAGCAGTTCTTC
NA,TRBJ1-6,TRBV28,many,CASRENGGTNSPLHF,TGTGCCAGCAGGGAGAATGGGGGGACAAATTCACCCCTCCACTTT
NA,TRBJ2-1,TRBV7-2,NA,CASSRPPLHNEQFF,TGTGCCAGCAGCCGGCCCCCTCTTCACAATGAGCAGTTCTTC
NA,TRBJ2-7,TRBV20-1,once,CSARKGLTPSYEQYF,TGCAGTGCTAGAAAGGGACTGACCCCCTCCTACGAGCAGTACTTC
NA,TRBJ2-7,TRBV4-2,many,CASSQEPIPPYEQYF,TGTGCCAGCAGCCAAGAACCGATCCCCCCCTACGAGCAGTACTTC
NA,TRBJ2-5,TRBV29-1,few,CSAEGFETQYF,TGCAGCGCCGAGGGGTTCGAGACCCAGTACTTC
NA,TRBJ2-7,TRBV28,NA,CASSLGSPTRPHEQYF,TGTGCCAGCAGTTTAGGATCACCAACCAGGCCCCACGAGCAGTACTTC
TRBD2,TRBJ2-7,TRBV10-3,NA,CATRVAGGGEQYF,TGTGCCACCCGAGTAGCGGGAGGTGGCGAGCAGTACTTC
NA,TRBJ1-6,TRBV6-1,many,CASSQQGTTTSPLHF,TGTGCCAGCAGCCAACAGGGCACTACGACTTCACCCCTCCACTTT
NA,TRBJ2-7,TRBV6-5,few,CASSYGVNSYEQYF,TGTGCCAGCAGTTACGGCGTGAACTCCTACGAGCAGTACTTC
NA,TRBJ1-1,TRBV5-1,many,CASSGLPEGTEAFF,TGCGCCAGCAGCGGGCTACCGGAGGGCACTGAAGCTTTCTTT
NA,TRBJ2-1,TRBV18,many,CASSPTRGSNEQFF,TGTGCCAGCTCACCAACGAGAGGATCCAATGAGCAGTTCTTC
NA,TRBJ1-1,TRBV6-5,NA,CASSYSGRVTEAFF,TGTGCCAGCAGTTACTCGGGGAGGGTCACTGAAGCTTTCTTT
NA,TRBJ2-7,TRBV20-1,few,CSARRQRNSYEQYF,TGCAGTGCTAGAAGGCAGAGGAATTCCTACGAGCAGTACTTC
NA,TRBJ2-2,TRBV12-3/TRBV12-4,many,CASSLGSANTGELFF,TGTGCCAGCAGTTTGGGAAGCGCGAACACCGGGGAGCTGTTTTTT
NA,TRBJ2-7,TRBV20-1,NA,CSASLGPYEQYF,TGCAGTGCTAGTTTGGGGCCTTACGAGCAGTACTTC
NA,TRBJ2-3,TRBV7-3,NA,CASSIARGGDTQYF,TGTGCCAGCAGCATCGCGAGGGGCGGGGATACGCAGTATTTT
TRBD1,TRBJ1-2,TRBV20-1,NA,CSASGDRAAYGYTF,TGCAGTGCTAGTGGGGACAGGGCAGCCTATGGCTACACCTTC
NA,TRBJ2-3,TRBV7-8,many,CASSLDSYTQYF,TGTGCCAGCAGCTTAGATTCGTATACGCAGTATTTT
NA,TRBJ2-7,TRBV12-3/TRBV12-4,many,CASSLVSETYEQYF,TGTGCCAGCAGTTTAGTGTCCGAAACCTACGAGCAGTACTTC
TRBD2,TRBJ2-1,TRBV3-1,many,CASSSNSLAGGGHEQFF,TGTGCCAGCAGCTCTAACTCCCTAGCGGGAGGGGGCCATGAGCAGTTCTTC
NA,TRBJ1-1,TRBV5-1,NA,CASSLVGAGSQNTEAFF,TGCGCCAGCAGCTTGGTCGGGGCAGGCTCCCAAAACACTGAAGCTTTCTTT
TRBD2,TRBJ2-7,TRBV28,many,CASSPGTSGAYEQYF,TGTGCCAGCAGCCCAGGGACTAGCGGAGCCTACGAGCAGTACTTC
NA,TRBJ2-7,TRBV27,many,CASRTDRRPYEQYF,TGTGCCAGCAGAACCGACAGGAGACCCTACGAGCAGTACTTC
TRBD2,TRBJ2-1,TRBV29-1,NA,CSVSGSYNEQFF,TGCAGCGTAAGCGGGAGCTACAATGAGCAGTTCTTC
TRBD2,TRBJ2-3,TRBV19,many,CASTVAGGRPRTDTQYF,TGTGCCAGTACTGTAGCGGGAGGCCGCCCCAGGACAGATACGCAGTATTTT